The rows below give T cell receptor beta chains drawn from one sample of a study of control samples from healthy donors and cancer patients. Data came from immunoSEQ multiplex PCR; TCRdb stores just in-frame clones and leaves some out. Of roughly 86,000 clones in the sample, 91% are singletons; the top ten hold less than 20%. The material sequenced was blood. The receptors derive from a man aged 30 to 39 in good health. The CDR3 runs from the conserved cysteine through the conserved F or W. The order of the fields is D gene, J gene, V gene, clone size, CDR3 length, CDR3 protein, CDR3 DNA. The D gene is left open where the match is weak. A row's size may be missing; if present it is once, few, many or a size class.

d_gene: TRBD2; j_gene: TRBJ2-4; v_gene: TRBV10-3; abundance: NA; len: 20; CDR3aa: CAISESGTSGGAIAKNIQYF; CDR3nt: TGTGCCATCAGTGAGTCCGGGACTAGCGGGGGAGCCATAGCCAAAAACATTCAGTACTTC
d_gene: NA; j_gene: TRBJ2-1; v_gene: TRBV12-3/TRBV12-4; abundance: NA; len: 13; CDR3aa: CASSLGVRDEQFF; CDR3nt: TGTGCCAGCAGTTTAGGTGTTAGGGATGAGCAGTTCTTC
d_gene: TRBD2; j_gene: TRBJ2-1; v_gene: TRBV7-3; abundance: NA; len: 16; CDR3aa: CASSTLTSGSYNEQFF; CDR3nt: TGTGCCAGCAGCACCCTGACTAGCGGATCCTACAATGAGCAGTTCTTC
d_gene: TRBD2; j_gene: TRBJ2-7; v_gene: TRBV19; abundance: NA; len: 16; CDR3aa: CASSIRSTSGSNEQYF; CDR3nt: TGTGCCAGTAGTATAAGGTCGACTAGCGGGAGCAACGAGCAGTACTTC
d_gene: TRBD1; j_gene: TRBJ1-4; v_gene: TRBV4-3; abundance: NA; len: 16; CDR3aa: CASSTKWGQGNEKLFF; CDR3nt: TGCGCCAGCAGCACCAAGTGGGGACAGGGGAATGAAAAACTGTTTTTT
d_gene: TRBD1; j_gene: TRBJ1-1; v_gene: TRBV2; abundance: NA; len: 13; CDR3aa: CASREQGVTEAFF; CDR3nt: TGTGCCAGCAGGGAGCAGGGGGTCACTGAAGCTTTCTTT
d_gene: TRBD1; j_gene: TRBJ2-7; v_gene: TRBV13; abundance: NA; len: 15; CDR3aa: CASSSPGQSAYEQYF; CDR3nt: TGTGCCAGCAGCTCTCCGGGACAGTCTGCCTACGAGCAGTACTTC
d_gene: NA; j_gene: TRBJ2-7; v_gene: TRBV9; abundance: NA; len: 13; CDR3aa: CAKGKAGTYEQYF; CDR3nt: TGTGCCAAGGGGAAGGCAGGAACCTACGAGCAGTACTTC
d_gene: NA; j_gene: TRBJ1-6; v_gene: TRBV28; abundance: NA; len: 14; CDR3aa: CAILGESLGSPLHF; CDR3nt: TGTGCCATCCTCGGCGAGAGTTTAGGCTCACCCCTCCACTTT
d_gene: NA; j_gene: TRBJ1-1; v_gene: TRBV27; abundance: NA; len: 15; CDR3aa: CASSLRWGVNAEAFF; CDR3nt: TGTGCCAGCAGTTTACGCTGGGGGGTGAACGCTGAAGCTTTCTTT
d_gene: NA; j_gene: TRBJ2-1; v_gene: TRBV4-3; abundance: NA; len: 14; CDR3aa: CASSQQRLSRAQFF; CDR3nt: TGCGCCAGCAGCCAGCAGCGTTTATCGCGGGCACAGTTCTTC
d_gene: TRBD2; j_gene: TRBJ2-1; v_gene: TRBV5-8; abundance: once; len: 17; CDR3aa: CASSLYLAGSSYNEQFF; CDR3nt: TGTGCCAGCAGCTTGTATTTAGCGGGAAGCTCCTACAATGAGCAGTTCTTC
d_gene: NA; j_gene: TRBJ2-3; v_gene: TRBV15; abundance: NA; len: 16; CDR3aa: CATSSRTGGLSDTQYF; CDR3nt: TGTGCCACCAGCTCCCGAACGGGGGGCCTCTCAGATACGCAGTATTTT
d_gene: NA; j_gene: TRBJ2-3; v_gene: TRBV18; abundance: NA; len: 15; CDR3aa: CASSRSMESTDTQYF; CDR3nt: TGTGCCAGCTCACGGTCTATGGAAAGCACAGATACGCAGTATTTT
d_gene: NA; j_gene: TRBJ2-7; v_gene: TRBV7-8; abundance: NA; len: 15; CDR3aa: CASSLVPALTYEQYF; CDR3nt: TGTGCCAGCAGCTTAGTGCCGGCGTTAACCTACGAGCAGTACTTC
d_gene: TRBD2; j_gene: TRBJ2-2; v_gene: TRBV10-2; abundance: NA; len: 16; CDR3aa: CASSEQAGGLTGELFF; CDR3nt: TGCGCCAGCAGTGAGCAAGCGGGAGGGCTCACCGGGGAGCTGTTTTTT
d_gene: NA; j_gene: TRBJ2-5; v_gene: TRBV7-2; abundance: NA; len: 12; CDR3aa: CASSAIQETQYF; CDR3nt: TGTGCCAGCAGCGCCATCCAAGAGACCCAGTACTTC
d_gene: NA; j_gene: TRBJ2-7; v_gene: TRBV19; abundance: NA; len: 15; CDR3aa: CASSKDREGRYEQYF; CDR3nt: TGTGCCAGTAGCAAGGACAGGGAGGGTCGGTACGAGCAGTACTTC
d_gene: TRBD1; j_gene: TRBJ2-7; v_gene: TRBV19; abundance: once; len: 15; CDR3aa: CASSSSDRGLYEQYF; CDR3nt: TGTGCCAGTAGTTCCTCGGACAGGGGGCTCTACGAGCAGTACTTC
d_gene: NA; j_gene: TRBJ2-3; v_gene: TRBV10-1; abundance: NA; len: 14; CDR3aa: CASSEQRATHTQYF; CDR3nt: TGCGCCAGCAGTGAGCAAAGGGCCACCCATACGCAGTATTTT
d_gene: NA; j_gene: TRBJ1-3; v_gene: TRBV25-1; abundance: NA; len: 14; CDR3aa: CASSEGGGGNTIYF; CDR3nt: TGTGCCAGCAGTGAAGGGGGAGGGGGGAACACCATATATTTT
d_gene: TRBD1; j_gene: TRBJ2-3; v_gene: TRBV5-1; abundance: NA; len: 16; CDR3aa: CASSLPGTGGSDTQYF; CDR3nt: TGCGCCAGCAGCCTACCCGGGACAGGGGGCTCAGATACGCAGTATTTT
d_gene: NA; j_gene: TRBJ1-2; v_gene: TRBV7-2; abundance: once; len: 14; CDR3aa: CASSSRQMGYGYTF; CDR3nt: TGTGCCAGCAGCTCAAGACAGATGGGGTATGGCTACACCTTC
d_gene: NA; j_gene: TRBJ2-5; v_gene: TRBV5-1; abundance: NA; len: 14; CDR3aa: CASSWTVKTETQYF; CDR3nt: TGCGCCAGCAGCTGGACTGTAAAGACCGAGACCCAGTACTTC
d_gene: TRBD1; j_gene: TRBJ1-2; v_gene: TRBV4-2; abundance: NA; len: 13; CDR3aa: CASSQDSGGGYTF; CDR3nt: TGTGCCAGCAGCCAAGATTCAGGGGGGGGCTACACCTTC
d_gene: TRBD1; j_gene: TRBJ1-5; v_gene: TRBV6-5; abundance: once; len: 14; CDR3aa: CASKSGQDVQPQHF; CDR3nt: TGTGCCAGCAAATCGGGACAGGATGTTCAGCCCCAGCATTTT
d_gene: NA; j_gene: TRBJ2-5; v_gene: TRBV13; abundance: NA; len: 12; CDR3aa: CASSRGAKTQYF; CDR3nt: TGTGCCAGCAGCCGGGGGGCAAAGACCCAGTACTTC
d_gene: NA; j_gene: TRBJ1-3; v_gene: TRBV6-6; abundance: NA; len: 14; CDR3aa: CASSYSVAGNTIYF; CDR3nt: TGTGCCAGCAGTTACTCGGTCGCCGGAAACACCATATATTTT
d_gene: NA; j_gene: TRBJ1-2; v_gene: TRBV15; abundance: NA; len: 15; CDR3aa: CATSRVPGQVYGYTF; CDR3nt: TGTGCCACCAGCAGAGTCCCGGGACAAGTCTATGGCTACACCTTC
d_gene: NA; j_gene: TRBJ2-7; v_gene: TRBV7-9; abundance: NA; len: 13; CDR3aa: CASSLAMANEQYF; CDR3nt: TGTGCCAGCAGTTTAGCCATGGCTAACGAGCAGTACTTC
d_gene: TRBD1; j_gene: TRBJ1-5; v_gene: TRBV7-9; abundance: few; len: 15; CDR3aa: CASSSTGTGDQPQHF; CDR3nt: TGTGCCAGCAGCTCAACCGGGACAGGGGATCAGCCCCAGCATTTT
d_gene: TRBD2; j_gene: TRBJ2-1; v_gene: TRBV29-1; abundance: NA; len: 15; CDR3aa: CSVTQRLAVYNEQFF; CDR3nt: TGCAGCGTAACACAGCGGCTAGCGGTGTACAATGAGCAGTTCTTC
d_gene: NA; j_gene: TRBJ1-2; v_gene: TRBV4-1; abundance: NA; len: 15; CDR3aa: CASSPPDRLDYGYTF; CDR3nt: TGCGCCAGCAGCCCTCCTGATCGTTTGGACTATGGCTACACCTTC
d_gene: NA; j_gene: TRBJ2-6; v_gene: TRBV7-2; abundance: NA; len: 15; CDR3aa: CASSSGDAGANVLTF; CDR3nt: TGCGCCAGCAGCTCGGGGGACGCTGGGGCCAACGTCCTGACTTTC
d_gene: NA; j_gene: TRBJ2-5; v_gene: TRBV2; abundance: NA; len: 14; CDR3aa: CASSELTAQETQYF; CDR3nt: TGTGCCAGCAGTGAACTCACCGCGCAAGAGACCCAGTACTTC
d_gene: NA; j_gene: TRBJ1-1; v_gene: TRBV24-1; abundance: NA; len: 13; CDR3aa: CATVGWGNTEAFF; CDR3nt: TGTGCCACCGTGGGATGGGGGAACACTGAAGCTTTCTTT